This is a list of T cell receptor beta chains from one sample in a study of control samples from healthy donors and cancer patients. TCRdb's table, derived via immunoSEQ multiplex PCR, lists solely in-frame clones and lacks some. The repertoire holds approximately 150,000 clones, with 80% to 95% as singletons. Material for sequencing was blood. These receptors came from a woman aged 25 to 39 in good health. Each CDR3 is given with its conserved first and last residue. The order of the fields is D gene, clone size, V gene, J gene, CDR3 DNA, CDR3 protein. A D gene is named only where the DNA matches it firmly. Clone size, where shown, is once, few, many, or a class for clones that have expanded.

>.|.|TRBV12-3/TRBV12-4|TRBJ2-7
TGTGCCAGCCAGTCGGGGGTGAGCGAGCAGTACTTC
CASQSGVSEQYF
>.|.|TRBV2|TRBJ1-1
TGTGCCAGCAGTTCCGGGACTTTGAACACTGAAGCTTTCTTT
CASSSGTLNTEAFF
>.|.|TRBV7-8|TRBJ1-1
TGTGCCAGCAGCTTAGAGGTGGGAAGGACTGAAGCTTTCTTT
CASSLEVGRTEAFF
>.|.|TRBV7-9|TRBJ1-6
TGTGCCAGCAGCTACAGGGTCAGCTCCTATAATTCACCCCTCCACTTT
CASSYRVSSYNSPLHF
>.|.|TRBV12-5|TRBJ2-6
TGTGCTAGTGGTTTGGCCGCGAGGGGCGCGTCTGGGGCCAACGTCCTGACTTTC
CASGLAARGASGANVLTF
>.|once|TRBV18|TRBJ1-1
TGTGCCAGCTCACCACGAGGGCAAAGGACAGATGAAGCTTTCTTT
CASSPRGQRTDEAFF
>.|.|TRBV3-1/TRBV3-2|TRBJ2-7
TGTGCCAGCAGCCAAGGGTTTCAGAAAGAGCAGTACTTC
CASSQGFQKEQYF
>.|.|TRBV28|TRBJ2-1
TGTGCCAGCAGTTTACTATTCTCCTACAATGAGCAGTTCTTC
CASSLLFSYNEQFF
>.|.|TRBV4-2|TRBJ2-7
TGTGCCAGCAGCCCCGCTTTTGGACAGTCTGGCTACGAGCAGTACTTC
CASSPAFGQSGYEQYF
>TRBD2|.|TRBV2|TRBJ2-7
TGTGCCAGCATAGGCGGGAGAATGAGTGGCGAGCAGTACTTC
CASIGGRMSGEQYF
>TRBD1|.|TRBV5-6|TRBJ2-1
TGTGCCAGCAGCTTGGGGGACAGGGCCTACAATGAGCAGTTCTTC
CASSLGDRAYNEQFF
>.|few|TRBV6-5|TRBJ1-2
TGTGCCAGCGCCCGGGGGAACTATGGCTACACCTTC
CASARGNYGYTF
>.|.|TRBV4-3|TRBJ1-2
TGCGCCAGCAGCCAAGTCCGAGCCGGGCCAGGGGGCTACACCTTC
CASSQVRAGPGGYTF
>.|few|TRBV2|TRBJ1-1
TGTGCCAGCAGTGAAGGGTCGGTCACTGAAGCTTTCTTT
CASSEGSVTEAFF
>.|.|TRBV6-1|TRBJ2-7
TGTGCCAGCAGTGAATGGCAGGTCTACGAGCAGTACTTC
CASSEWQVYEQYF
>TRBD1|.|TRBV6-2/TRBV6-3|TRBJ1-5
TGTGCCAGCAGTTACCAAATGGGGGGACAGTGGGATCAGCCCCAGCATTTT
CASSYQMGGQWDQPQHF
>TRBD2|.|TRBV24-1|TRBJ2-1
TGTGCCACCAGTGATAGACGGACTAGCGGGAGGGACCAATCCTACAATGAGCAGTTCTTC
CATSDRRTSGRDQSYNEQFF
>TRBD2|once|TRBV29-1|TRBJ2-1
TGCAGCGCCGGGACTAGCGGGAGGGTCTCCTACAATGAGCAGTTCTTC
CSAGTSGRVSYNEQFF
>TRBD2|.|TRBV5-4|TRBJ2-5
TGTGCCAGCAGCCCCATAGCGGGAGCAGGGGAGACCCAGTACTTC
CASSPIAGAGETQYF
>.|once|TRBV28|TRBJ1-5
TGTGCCAGCATCTCACCCGGGGGTGTTAGCAATCAGCCCCAGCATTTT
CASISPGGVSNQPQHF
>.|.|TRBV4-1|TRBJ2-7
TGCGCCAGCAGCCTATCCGGTGGCGAGTACGAGCAGTACTTC
CASSLSGGEYEQYF
>.|.|TRBV20-1|TRBJ2-2
TGCAGTGCTAGTAGGTCGCGGGATATCAGCGAGGGGGCCGGGGAGCTGTTTTTT
CSASRSRDISEGAGELFF
>.|once|TRBV13|TRBJ2-1
TGTGCCAGCAGCTTAGGTTTGATACGGAATAATGAGCAGTTCTTC
CASSLGLIRNNEQFF
>.|.|TRBV7-9|TRBJ2-2
TGTGCCAGCAGCTCCCTACGAGCCGGGGAGCTGTTTTTT
CASSSLRAGELFF
>TRBD2|.|TRBV5-1|TRBJ2-2
TGCGCCAGCAGCTCCCAGACTAGCGGAGACACCGGGGAGCTGTTTTTT
CASSSQTSGDTGELFF
>TRBD2|.|TRBV6-5|TRBJ2-7
TGTGCCAGCAGCCCCGGGACTAGCGGGACCTACGAGCAGTACTTC
CASSPGTSGTYEQYF
>.|.|TRBV5-1|TRBJ1-4
TGCGCCAGCAGCTTGCAAGTAAATAATGAAAAACTGTTTTTT
CASSLQVNNEKLFF
>TRBD1|.|TRBV5-1|TRBJ1-1
TGCGCCAGCAGCTTGGGGACAGGTAACACTGAAGCTTTCTTT
CASSLGTGNTEAFF
>.|.|TRBV30|TRBJ2-2
TGTGCCTGGAGTGGTAGCGGCGGGGAGCTGTTTTTT
CAWSGSGGELFF
>.|once|TRBV6-2/TRBV6-3|TRBJ1-2
TGTGCCAGCAGTTACTCGGTGGCTGGAAACTATGGCTACACCTTC
CASSYSVAGNYGYTF
>.|once|TRBV4-3|TRBJ2-2
TGCGCCAGCAGCCCCTTAACAGGGGGGGGCACCGGGGAGCTGTTTTTT
CASSPLTGGGTGELFF
>.|.|TRBV7-9|TRBJ2-3
TGTGCCAGCAGCTTAGACGCCGCGGGGCCTCCAGATACGCAGTATTTT
CASSLDAAGPPDTQYF
>.|.|TRBV7-9|TRBJ1-1
TGTGCCAGCAGCTTGTGGGCGATGAACACTGAAGCTTTCTTT
CASSLWAMNTEAFF
>.|.|TRBV7-2|TRBJ2-1
TGTGCCAGCAGCACGAGGACACCCTACAATGAGCAGTTCTTC
CASSTRTPYNEQFF
>TRBD1|few|TRBV19|TRBJ1-5
TGTGCCAGTAGTATGACGCCAGGGGGGGGCAATCAGCCCCAGCATTTT
CASSMTPGGGNQPQHF
>.|.|TRBV3-1/TRBV3-2|TRBJ1-1
TGTGCCAGCAGCTCGGGACGGGCTATGAACACTGAAGCTTTCTTT
CASSSGRAMNTEAFF
>.|.|TRBV28|TRBJ2-5
TGTGCCAGCAGTTTACCCAGGGATCAAGAGACCCAGTACTTC
CASSLPRDQETQYF
>TRBD2|.|TRBV7-6|TRBJ2-1
TGTGCCAGCAGCCCCTATGGGGGAGGGAGGATTGAGCAGTTCTTC
CASSPYGGGRIEQFF
>.|.|TRBV3-1/TRBV3-2|TRBJ2-3
TGTGCCAGCAGCCTCAGCGACGGGAGTTCAGATACGCAGTATTTT
CASSLSDGSSDTQYF
>TRBD2|.|TRBV6-2/TRBV6-3|TRBJ2-2
TGTGCCAGCAGCTTCGGGACTAGCGGGAGTCCCGGGGAGCTGTTTTTT
CASSFGTSGSPGELFF
>TRBD2|.|TRBV2|TRBJ2-5
TGTGCCAGCAGTGAGTTCGGACTAGCGGGAGGGCCCCAGTACTTC
CASSEFGLAGGPQYF
>TRBD2|.|TRBV24-1|TRBJ2-1
TGTGCCACCAGTGATTTGAAGGGGACTAGCGGGAGGGCGGGGGATGAGCAGTTCTTC
CATSDLKGTSGRAGDEQFF
>.|once|TRBV4-2|TRBJ1-2
TGTGCCAGCAGCCAAGAAAGGCCGGGTGGCTACACCTTC
CASSQERPGGYTF
>TRBD1|.|TRBV28|TRBJ1-4
TGTGCCAGCAGTATGGACAGGCCCATCCGCGAAAAACTGTTTTTT
CASSMDRPIREKLFF
>TRBD2|.|TRBV6-5|TRBJ2-7
TGTGCCAGCAGTTATGAGGCTAGCGGAACCTACGAGCAGTACTTC
CASSYEASGTYEQYF
>.|.|TRBV24-1|TRBJ2-1
TGTGCCACCAGTTCCAACAATGAGCAGTTCTTC
CATSSNNEQFF
>.|.|TRBV7-3|TRBJ1-1
TGTGCCAGCAGCCCCACGGGGCCCGGCACTGAAGCTTTCTTT
CASSPTGPGTEAFF
>.|.|TRBV27|TRBJ1-1
TGTGCCAGCAGTTTACGGGGCAGCTCTAACACTGAAGCTTTCTTT
CASSLRGSSNTEAFF
>.|once|TRBV5-4|TRBJ2-1
TGTGCCAGCAGCCCTCCGGGACCAAGCTACAATGAGCAGTTCTTC
CASSPPGPSYNEQFF
>.|.|TRBV2|TRBJ1-5
TGTGCCAGCAGTGACTATCGGGGATCTCAGCCCCAGCATTTT
CASSDYRGSQPQHF
>.|.|TRBV6-2/TRBV6-3|TRBJ2-5
TGTGCCAGCAGTTATCCTCTCCAGGGGTTTGAGGTGACCCAGTACTTC
CASSYPLQGFEVTQYF
>TRBD2|.|TRBV28|TRBJ2-7
TGTGCCAGCAATAGGGGACTATCCTACGAGCAGTACTTC
CASNRGLSYEQYF